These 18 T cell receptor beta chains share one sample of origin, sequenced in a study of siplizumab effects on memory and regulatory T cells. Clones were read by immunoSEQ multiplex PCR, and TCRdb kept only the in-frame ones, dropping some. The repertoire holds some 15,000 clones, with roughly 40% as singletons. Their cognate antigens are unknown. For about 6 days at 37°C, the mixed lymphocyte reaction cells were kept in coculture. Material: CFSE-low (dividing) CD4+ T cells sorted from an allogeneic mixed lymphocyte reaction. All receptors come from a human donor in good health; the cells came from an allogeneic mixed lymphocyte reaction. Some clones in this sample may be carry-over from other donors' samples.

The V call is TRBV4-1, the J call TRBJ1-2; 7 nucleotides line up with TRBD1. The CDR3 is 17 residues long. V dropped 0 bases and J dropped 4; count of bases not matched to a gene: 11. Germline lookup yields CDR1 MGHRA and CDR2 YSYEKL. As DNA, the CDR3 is TGCGCCAGCAGCCAAGATTTAGAGTCCGACAGGGTCTATGGCTACACCTTC. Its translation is CASSQDLESDRVYGYTF.

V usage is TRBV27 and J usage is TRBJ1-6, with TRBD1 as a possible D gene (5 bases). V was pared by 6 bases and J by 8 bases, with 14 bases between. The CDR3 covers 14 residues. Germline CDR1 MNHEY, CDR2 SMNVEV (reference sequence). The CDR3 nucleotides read TGTGCCAGCAGCCTGGGGGGACTCCATTCACCCCTCCACTTT. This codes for CASSLGGLHSPLHF.

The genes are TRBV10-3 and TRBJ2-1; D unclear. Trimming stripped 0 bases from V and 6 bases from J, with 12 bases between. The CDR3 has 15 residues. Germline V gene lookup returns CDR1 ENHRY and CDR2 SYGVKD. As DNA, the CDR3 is TGTGCCATCAGTGAGTCGGGAAGCAGCCCCAATGAGCAGTTCTTC. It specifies CAISESGSSPNEQFF.

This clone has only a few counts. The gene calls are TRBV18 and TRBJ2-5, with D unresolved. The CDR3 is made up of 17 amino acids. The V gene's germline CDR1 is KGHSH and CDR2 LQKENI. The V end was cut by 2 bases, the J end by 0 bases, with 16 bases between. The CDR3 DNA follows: TGTGCCAGCTCACCAATATGGTCCGAACAGTACCAAGAGACCCAGTACTTC. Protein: CASSPIWSEQYQETQYF.

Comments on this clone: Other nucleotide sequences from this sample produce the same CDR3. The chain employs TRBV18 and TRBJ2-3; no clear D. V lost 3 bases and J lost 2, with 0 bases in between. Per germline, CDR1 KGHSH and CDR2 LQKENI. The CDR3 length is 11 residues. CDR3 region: CASSPTDTQYF. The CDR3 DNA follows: TGTGCCAGCTCACCCACAGATACGCAGTATTTT.

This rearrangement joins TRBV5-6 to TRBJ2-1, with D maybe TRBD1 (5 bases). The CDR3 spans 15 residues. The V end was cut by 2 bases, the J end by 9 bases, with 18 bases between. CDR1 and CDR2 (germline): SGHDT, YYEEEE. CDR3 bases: TGTGCCAGCAGCTTCAGAGCGCTCCAGGGTGGTGAGCAGTTCTTC. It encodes CASSFRALQGGEQFF.

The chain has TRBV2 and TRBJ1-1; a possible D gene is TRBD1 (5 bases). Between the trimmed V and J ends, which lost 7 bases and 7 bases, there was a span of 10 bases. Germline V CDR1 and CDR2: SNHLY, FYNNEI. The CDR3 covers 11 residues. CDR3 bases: TGTGCCAGCACCTGGGACCGTGAAGCTTTCTTT. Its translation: CASTWDREAFF.

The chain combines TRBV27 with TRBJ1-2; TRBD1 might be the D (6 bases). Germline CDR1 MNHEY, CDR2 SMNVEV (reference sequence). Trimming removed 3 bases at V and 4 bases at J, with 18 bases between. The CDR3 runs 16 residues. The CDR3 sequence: CASSFFGTQIAYGYTF. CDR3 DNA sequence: TGTGCCAGCAGTTTTTTTGGGACACAGATCGCCTATGGCTACACCTTC.

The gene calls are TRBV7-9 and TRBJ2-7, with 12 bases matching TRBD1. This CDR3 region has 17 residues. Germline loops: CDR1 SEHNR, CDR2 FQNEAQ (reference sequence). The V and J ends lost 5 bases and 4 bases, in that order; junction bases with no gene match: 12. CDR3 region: CASSKGRSGQGAYEQYF. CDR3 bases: TGTGCCAGCAGCAAGGGTAGATCGGGACAGGGGGCTTACGAGCAGTACTTC.

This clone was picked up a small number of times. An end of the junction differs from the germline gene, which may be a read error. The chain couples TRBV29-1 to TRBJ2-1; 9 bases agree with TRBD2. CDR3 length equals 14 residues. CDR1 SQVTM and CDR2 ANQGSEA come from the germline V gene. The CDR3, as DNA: TGCGGAGTGAGGCGGGAGGGCCCCTACGATGAGCAGTTCTTC. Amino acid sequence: CGVRREGPYDEQFF.

This CDR3 is CASSLGLAGDHTDTQYF. The CDR3, as DNA: TGCGCCAGCAGCCTGGGACTAGCGGGAGACCACACAGATACGCAGTATTTT. The rearrangement joins TRBV5-1 to TRBJ2-3, with 14 bases aligning to TRBD2. Trimming took 4 bases from V and 2 from J; bases not matched to a gene: 6. In germline, CDR1 is SGHRS, CDR2 YFSETQ. CDR3 length equals 17 residues.

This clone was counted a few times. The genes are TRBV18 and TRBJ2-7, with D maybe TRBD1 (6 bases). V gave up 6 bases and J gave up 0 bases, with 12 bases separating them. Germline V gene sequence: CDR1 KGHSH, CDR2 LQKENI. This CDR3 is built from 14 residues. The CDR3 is CASSWTASSYEQYF. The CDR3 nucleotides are TGTGCCAGCTCTTGGACAGCGAGCTCCTACGAGCAGTACTTC.

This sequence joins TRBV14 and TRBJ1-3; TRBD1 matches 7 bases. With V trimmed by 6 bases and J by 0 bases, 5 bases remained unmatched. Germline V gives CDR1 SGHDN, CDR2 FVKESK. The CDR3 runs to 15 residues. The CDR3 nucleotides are TGTGCCAGCAGGCAACAGGGGAGCTCTGGAAACACCATATATTTT. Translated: CASRQQGSSGNTIYF.

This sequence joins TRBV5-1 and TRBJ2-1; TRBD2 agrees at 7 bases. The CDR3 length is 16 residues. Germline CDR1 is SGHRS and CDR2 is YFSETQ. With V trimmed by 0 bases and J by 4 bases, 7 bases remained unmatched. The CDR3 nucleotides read TGCGCCAGCAGCTTGGTGGGTCTAGCGGAATACAATGAGCAGTTCTTC. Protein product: CASSLVGLAEYNEQFF.

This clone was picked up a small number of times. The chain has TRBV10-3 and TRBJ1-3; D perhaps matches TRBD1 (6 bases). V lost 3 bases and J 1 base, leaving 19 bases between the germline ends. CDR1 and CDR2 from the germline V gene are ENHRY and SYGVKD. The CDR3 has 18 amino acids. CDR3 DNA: TGTGCCATCAGTGATAGAGGGGGGCCGTACTCATCTGGAAACACCATATATTTT. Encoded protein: CAISDRGGPYSSGNTIYF.

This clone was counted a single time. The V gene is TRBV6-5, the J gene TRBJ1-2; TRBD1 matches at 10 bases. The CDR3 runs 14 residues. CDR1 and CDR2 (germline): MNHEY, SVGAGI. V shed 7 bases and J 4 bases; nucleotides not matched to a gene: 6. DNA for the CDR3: TGTGCCAGCAAACTGACAGGGGGCTCCTATGGCTACACCTTC. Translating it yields CASKLTGGSYGYTF.

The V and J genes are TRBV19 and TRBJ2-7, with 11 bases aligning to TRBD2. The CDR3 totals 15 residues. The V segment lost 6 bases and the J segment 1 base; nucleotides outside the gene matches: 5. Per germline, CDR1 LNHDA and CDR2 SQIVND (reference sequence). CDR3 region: CASSWGLAVSYEQYF. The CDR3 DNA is TGTGCCAGTAGCTGGGGACTAGCGGTATCCTACGAGCAGTACTTC. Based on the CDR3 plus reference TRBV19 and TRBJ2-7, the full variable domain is DGGITQSPKYLFRKEGQNVTLSCEQNLNHDAMYWYRQDPGQGLRLIYYSQIVNDFQKGDIAEGYSVSREKKESFPLTVTSAQKNPTAFYLCASSWGLAVSYEQYFGPGTRLTVT.

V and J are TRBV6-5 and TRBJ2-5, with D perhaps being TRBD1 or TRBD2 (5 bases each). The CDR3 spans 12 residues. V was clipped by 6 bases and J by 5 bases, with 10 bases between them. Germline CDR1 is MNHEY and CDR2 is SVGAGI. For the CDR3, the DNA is TGTGCCAGCAGCGGGGCCGGGGAGACCCAGTACTTC. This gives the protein CASSGAGETQYF.